Sequencing of this TCR beta chain was carried out in a study of blood T cell repertoires in COVID-19. Study-wide context: Nucleic acid was either cDNA or gDNA, and it came from T cells, B-cell-depleted T cells, or PBMCs.

Sequencing used immunoSEQ multiplex PCR; TCRdb keeps in-frame clones, though not all of them. The table has 70,000 to 90,000 clones, around four fifths seen once. The junction had 12 bases not matched to a gene; V was cut back by 5 bases and J by 8 bases. This CDR3 spans 15 amino acids. Germline CDR1 reads LNHNV; CDR2 reads YYDKDF (reference sequence). The origin of this receptor is a woman at least 80 years old with acute or convalescent COVID-19. Sequenced input: peripheral blood. The chain carries TRBV15 and TRBJ2-1, with 7 nucleotides matching TRBD2. The CDR3 spells CATSSRAGRLDEQFF. CDR3 sequence (DNA): TGTGCCACCAGCTCTCGAGCGGGGCGCCTAGATGAGCAGTTCTTC.